The 19 T cell receptor beta chains below come from one sample, sequenced in a study of blood T cell repertoires in COVID-19. The protocol was immunoSEQ multiplex PCR, while the TCRdb copy is restricted to in-frame clones and leaves out a portion. The data hold 200,000 to 300,000 clones, with roughly nine tenths observed a single time. Material: peripheral blood. These receptors were taken from a man aged 35 to 55 who had recovered from COVID-19.

The chain is built from TRBV5-6 and TRBJ2-2; 9 bases agree with TRBD2. The CDR3 is made up of 16 amino acids. Germline V CDR1 and CDR2: SGHDT, YYEEEE. The V gene end was trimmed by 3 bases and the J gene end by 7 bases; junction bases not matched to a gene: 10. In nucleotides, the CDR3 is TGTGCCAGCAGCTGGGTAGCGGGAGCGGGGAACGGGGAGCTGTTTTTT. It is translated as CASSWVAGAGNGELFF.

The chain uses TRBV7-9 and TRBJ2-7; D gene ambiguous. Trimming cost V 5 bases and J 1 base, with 6 bases left between them. The V gene's germline CDR1 is SEHNR and CDR2 FQNEAQ (reference sequence). The CDR3 runs 12 residues. CDR3 bases: TGTGCCAGCAGCCTTACATCCTACGAGCAGTACTTC. It specifies CASSLTSYEQYF.

The chain couples TRBV12-3 or TRBV12-4 to TRBJ2-2; 7 nucleotides align to TRBD1. V lost 6 bases, J lost 3 bases, and 1 base stayed unmatched. This CDR3 region has 13 residues. CDR3 in amino acids: CASRDRYTGELFF. DNA for the CDR3: TGTGCCAGCAGGGACAGGTACACCGGGGAGCTGTTTTTT.

The rearrangement links TRBV19 to TRBJ2-1, with 7 bases that match TRBD2. Germline V gene lookup returns CDR1 LNHDA and CDR2 SQIVND (reference sequence). The CDR3 has 15 residues. V was clipped by 3 bases and J by 8 bases; unmatched bases: 10. This CDR3 reads CASSMAAGLSDEQFF. The CDR3 region has the DNA TGTGCCAGTAGTATGGCAGCGGGATTGAGCGATGAGCAGTTCTTC.

For this clone: The junction departs from the called germline gene at one end, perhaps through a read error. The genes are TRBV11-2 and TRBJ2-5; TRBD2 matches at 13 bases. CDR3 length: 15 residues. Germline lookup yields CDR1 SGHAT and CDR2 FQNNGV. This chain's CDR3 is CASTLLAGGQETQYF. The CDR3, as DNA: TGTGCCAGCACCTTACTAGCGGGGGGGCAAGAGACCCAGTACTTC. The variable domain in full, completed from reference TRBV11-2 and TRBJ2-5, reads EAGVAQSPRYKIIEKRQSVAFWCNPISGHATLYWYQQILGQGPKLLIQFQNNGVVDDSQLPKDRFSAERLKGVDSTLKIQPAKLEDSAVYLCASTLLAGGQETQYFGPGTRLLVL.

The chain employs TRBV4-1 and TRBJ2-1; TRBD1 aligns across 8 bases. Trimming at V came to 4 bases and at J to 12 bases, leaving 5 bases not matched to a gene. Germline CDR1 MGHRA, CDR2 YSYEKL. This CDR3 region has 12 residues. CDR3 bases: TGCGCCAGCAGCCGAGTACAGGGGGGGCAGTTCTTC. The encoded protein is CASSRVQGGQFF.

The J gene is TRBJ1-1, the V gene TRBV14; D call uncertain. CDR1 is SGHDN, CDR2 FVKESK, per germline. This CDR3 has 16 amino acids. V gave up 6 bases and J gave up 0 bases, with 17 bases separating them. CDR3 loop: CASSPRYSRLNTEAFF. As DNA, the CDR3 is TGTGCCAGCAGTCCAAGATACTCCAGGTTGAACACTGAAGCTTTCTTT.

The chain couples TRBV6-2 or TRBV6-3 to TRBJ1-4, with a tentative D call TRBD1 (5 bases). The V gene lost 4 bases and the J gene lost 1 base, with 10 bases spanning the gap. This CDR3 is built from 15 residues. CDR1 and CDR2 (germline): MNHEY, SVGEGT. CDR3 protein: CASSFGGGTNEKLFF. The CDR3 DNA follows: TGTGCCAGCAGTTTCGGGGGAGGAACTAATGAAAAACTGTTTTTT.

The chain uses TRBV19 and TRBJ2-7, with 7 bases fitting TRBD1. The CDR3 covers 13 residues. Losses at the gene ends were 7 bases for V and 6 bases for J; bases not matched to a gene: 9. CDR1 LNHDA and CDR2 SQIVND come from the germline V gene (reference sequence). CDR3 residues: CASTDRALGEQYF. In nucleotides, the CDR3 is TGTGCCAGTACAGACAGGGCATTGGGCGAGCAGTACTTC.

This clone showed up just a few times. This chain links TRBV9 with TRBJ1-2; possibly TRBD1 for D (5 bases). Germline V gives CDR1 SGDLS, CDR2 YYNGEE. V was trimmed by 0 bases and J by 1 base, leaving 13 bases between them. The CDR3 has 16 residues. The CDR3 DNA is TGTGCCAGCAGCGTAGACAGGATCCTCTTTAACTATGGCTACACCTTC. This sequence encodes CASSVDRILFNYGYTF.

The chain is built from TRBV27 and TRBJ2-3; D ambiguous. The ends were cut back, 6 bases at V and 2 bases at J, with 15 bases in the middle. The V gene's germline CDR1 is MNHEY and CDR2 SMNVEV (reference sequence). The CDR3 covers 15 residues. In DNA, the CDR3 is TGTGCCAGCAGACGAACTGGGCAGACCACAGATACGCAGTATTTT. It encodes CASRRTGQTTDTQYF.

In the case of this clone: Relative to the germline gene, one junction end is altered; a read error may explain this. The V and J genes are TRBV5-1 and TRBJ1-3; D ambiguous. Germline CDR1 reads SGHRS; CDR2 reads YFSETQ. CDR3 size: 14 residues. The CDR3 nucleotides read TGCGCCAGCAGCCTGGAGGGCAACACCTTACCGGGGATTTTT. Translating it yields CASSLEGNTLPGIF. The whole variable domain, filled in from reference TRBV5-1 and TRBJ1-3, reads KAGVTQTPRYLIKTRGQQVTLSCSPISGHRSVSWYQQTPGQGLQFLFEYFSETQRNKGNFPGRFSGRQFSNSRSEMNVSTLELGDSALYLCASSLEGNTLPGIFGEGSWLTVV.

The chain joins TRBV27 to TRBJ2-6; TRBD1 aligns across 7 bases. Germline assignment: CDR1 MNHEY and CDR2 SMNVEV (reference sequence). This CDR3 is built from 16 residues. Trimming at V came to 8 bases and at J to 4 bases, leaving 11 bases not matched to a gene. Here the CDR3 DNA reads TGTGCCAGCGGACCCCCTAGGGGGCGGGGGGCCAACGTCCTGACTTTC. This encodes CASGPPRGRGANVLTF.

The chain is built from TRBV3-1 (or the pseudogene TRBV3-2) and TRBJ2-7; possibly TRBD2 for D (6 bases). Looked up from germline, CDR1 is LGHDT and CDR2 is YNNKEL (reference sequence). V was shortened by 5 bases and J by 3 bases, with 17 bases between the two germline ends. The CDR3 is 15 residues long. The DNA of the CDR3 is TGTGCCAGCAGCTCAGTGGTCCGGGGAGGCTACGAGCAGTACTTC. It is translated as CASSSVVRGGYEQYF.

The J gene is TRBJ1-5, the V gene TRBV9, with D possibly matching TRBD1 (5 bases). The CDR3 runs to 14 residues. Trimming took 4 bases from V and 7 from J, leaving 15 bases between them. The germline V gene encodes CDR1 SGDLS and CDR2 YYNGEE. The chain's CDR3 is CASSPTGGWQPQHF. The CDR3 DNA reads TGTGCCAGCAGCCCTACCGGGGGGTGGCAGCCCCAGCATTTT.

The chain joins TRBV6-5 to TRBJ1-2; D may be TRBD1 (6 bases). The CDR3 extends over 13 amino acids. Between the trimmed V and J ends, which lost 4 bases and 8 bases, there was a span of 14 bases. Germline CDR1 is MNHEY and CDR2 is SVGAGI. The CDR3 coding sequence is TGTGCCAGCAGTTTAACAGGGAAGGCGGGCTACACCTTC. Translating gives CASSLTGKAGYTF.

The V call is TRBV11-2, the J call TRBJ2-2; a weak D match, TRBD1 (6 bases). Germline V gives CDR1 SGHAT, CDR2 FQNNGV. The V and J ends lost 5 bases and 4 bases respectively, with 17 bases between them. The CDR3 has 16 residues. CDR3 in amino acids: CASSPPGHLSTGELFF. CDR3 DNA sequence: TGTGCCAGCAGCCCACCGGGACACTTGTCCACCGGGGAGCTGTTTTTT.

The chain combines TRBV2 with TRBJ2-7, with D perhaps TRBD2 (5 bases). The germline V and J ends were trimmed by 3 bases and 3 bases, with 12 bases remaining between them. The CDR3 is made up of 14 amino acids. Germline lookup yields CDR1 SNHLY and CDR2 FYNNEI. Here the CDR3 reads CASSDRIAGYEQYF. CDR3 nucleotides: TGTGCCAGCAGTGATCGGATCGCGGGCTACGAGCAGTACTTC.

The J gene is TRBJ2-7, the V gene TRBV6-2 or TRBV6-3, with TRBD2 matching 9 bases. V shed 5 bases and J 5 bases; nucleotides not matched to a gene: 7. Germline V gene sequence: CDR1 MNHEY, CDR2 SVGEGT. CDR3 length: 14 amino acids. The CDR3, as DNA: TGTGCCAGCAGTGTAGCGGGAGCAGATAACGAGCAGTACTTC. Translated, it gives CASSVAGADNEQYF.